The 7 T cell receptor beta chains below were found in one sample sequenced in a study of cytomegalovirus exposure and HLA in healthy donors. Researchers ran the PCR with 60 Vbeta and 13 Jbeta primers. Clones were sequenced by immunoSEQ multiplex PCR, and TCRdb holds only the in-frame ones, with some missing. Among roughly 220,000 clones listed, 82% were seen once. Sequencing was performed on PBMCs. The source of these receptors is a woman in her thirties or forties in good health and CMV-seronegative.

The chain couples TRBV11-2 to TRBJ2-7, with D unresolved. Trimming shortened V by 2 bases and J by 3 bases, and 17 bases separated the two germline ends. This CDR3 has 16 residues. Germline V lookup: CDR1 SGHAT, CDR2 FQNNGV. The CDR3 protein is CASSLNAPTGYYEQYF. CDR3 nucleotide sequence: TGTGCCAGCAGCTTAAACGCTCCGACTGGCTACTACGAGCAGTACTTC.

Of note for this clone: The sample has other DNA sequences that encode this CDR3 too. The rearrangement uses TRBV2 and TRBJ2-2; 8 positions match TRBD1. Germline V CDR1 and CDR2: SNHLY, FYNNEI. The CDR3 is 14 amino acids. V lost 6 bases, J lost 1 base, and 1 base stayed unmatched. Here the CDR3 reads CASRGQENTGELFF. The DNA of the CDR3 is TGTGCCAGCAGGGGACAGGAGAACACCGGGGAGCTGTTTTTT.

V is TRBV28 and J is TRBJ1-2, with 7 bases that match TRBD1. V gave up 2 bases and J gave up 6 bases; unmatched junction bases: 9. Germline CDR1 is MDHEN and CDR2 is SYDVKM. CDR3 size: 15 residues. CDR3 amino acids: CASSLTVPGQHGYTF. DNA for the CDR3: TGTGCCAGCAGTTTAACTGTACCGGGACAGCATGGCTACACCTTC.

The rearrangement links TRBV11-2 to TRBJ2-7; 9 positions match TRBD2. Trimming at V came to 5 bases and at J to 3 bases, leaving 8 bases not matched to a gene. CDR1 and CDR2 (germline): SGHAT, FQNNGV. This CDR3 has 15 amino acids. CDR3 DNA: TGTGCCAGCAGCCCTGGTGCGGGAGGGCTCTACGAGCAGTACTTC. Translated: CASSPGAGGLYEQYF.

J is TRBJ1-4 and V is TRBV4-1; 7 bases map to TRBD1. The V and J ends lost 4 bases and 4 bases, in that order; junction bases with no gene match: 0. CDR3 length: 13 residues. Germline V gene data show CDR1 as MGHRA and CDR2 as YSYEKL. CDR3 nucleotides: TGCGCCAGCAGCCGGGACAGTAATGAAAAACTGTTTTTT. It codes for CASSRDSNEKLFF.

The V gene is TRBV6-4, the J gene TRBJ2-3; 7 nucleotides match TRBD1. CDR3 size: 15 residues. With V trimmed by 5 bases and J by 0 bases, 5 bases remained unmatched. The germline V gene encodes CDR1 MRHNA and CDR2 SNTAGT. CDR3 protein: CASSPGTASTDTQYF. The CDR3 DNA reads TGTGCCAGCAGTCCAGGGACAGCGAGCACAGATACGCAGTATTTT.

The CDR3 DNA follows: TGTGCCAGCAGCTTAGGCGGTAATAATGAAAAACTGTTTTTT. It yields the protein CASSLGGNNEKLFF. This chain links TRBV7-6 with TRBJ1-4; D remains ambiguous. Germline V gene lookup returns CDR1 SGHVS and CDR2 FNYEAQ. The CDR3 runs 14 residues. The V gene lost 1 base and the J gene lost 4 bases, with 7 bases spanning the gap.